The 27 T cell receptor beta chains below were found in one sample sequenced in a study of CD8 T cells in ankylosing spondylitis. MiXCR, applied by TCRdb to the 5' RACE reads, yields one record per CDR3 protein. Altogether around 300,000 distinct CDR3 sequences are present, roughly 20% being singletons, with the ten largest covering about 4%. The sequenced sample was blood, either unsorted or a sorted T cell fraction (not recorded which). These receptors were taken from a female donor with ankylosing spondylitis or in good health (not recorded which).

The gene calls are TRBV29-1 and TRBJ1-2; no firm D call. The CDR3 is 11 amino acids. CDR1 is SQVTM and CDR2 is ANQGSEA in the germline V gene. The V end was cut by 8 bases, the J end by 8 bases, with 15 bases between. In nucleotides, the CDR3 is TGCAGCTTGGTCACGTCGGGGGGCTACACCTTC. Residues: CSLVTSGGYTF.

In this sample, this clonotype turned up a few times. This chain's CDR3 is CASSMVGVDEQYF. As DNA, the CDR3 is TGTGCCAGCAGTATGGTGGGGGTGGACGAGCAGTACTTC. The V gene is TRBV28, the J gene TRBJ2-7; D may be TRBD1 or TRBD2 (5 bases each). Germline CDR1 reads MDHEN; CDR2 reads SYDVKM. Trimming left V 5 bases short and J 5 bases short, with 13 bases between. CDR3 length: 13 residues.

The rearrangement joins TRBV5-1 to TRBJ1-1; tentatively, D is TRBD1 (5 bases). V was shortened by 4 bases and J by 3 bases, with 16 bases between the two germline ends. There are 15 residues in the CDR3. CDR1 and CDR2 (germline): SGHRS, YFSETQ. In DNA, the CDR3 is TGCGCCAGCAGCCCCCAGGGTGTGGAAGACACTGAAGCTTTCTTT. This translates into CASSPQGVEDTEAFF.

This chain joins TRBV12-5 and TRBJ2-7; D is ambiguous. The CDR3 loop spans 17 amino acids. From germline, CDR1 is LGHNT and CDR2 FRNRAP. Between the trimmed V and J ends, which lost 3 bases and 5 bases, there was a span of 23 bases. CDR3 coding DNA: TGTGCTAGTGGTTTAAGGCTCCCTTTCGGCGTTTCCGACGAGCAGTACTTC. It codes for CASGLRLPFGVSDEQYF.

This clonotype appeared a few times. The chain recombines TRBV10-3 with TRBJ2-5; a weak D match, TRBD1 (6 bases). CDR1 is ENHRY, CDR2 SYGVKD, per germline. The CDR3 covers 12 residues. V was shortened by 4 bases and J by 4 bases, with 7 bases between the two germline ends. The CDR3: CAISARGETQYF. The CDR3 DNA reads TGTGCCATCAGTGCCAGGGGAGAGACCCAGTACTTC.

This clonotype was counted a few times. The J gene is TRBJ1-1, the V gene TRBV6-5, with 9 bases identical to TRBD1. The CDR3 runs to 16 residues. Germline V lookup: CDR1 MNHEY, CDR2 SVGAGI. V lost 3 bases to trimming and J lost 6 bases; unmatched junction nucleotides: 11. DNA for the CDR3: TGTGCCAGCAGTTATCGGGGACAGGGATGGAAGGCTGAAGCTTTCTTT. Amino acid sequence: CASSYRGQGWKAEAFF.

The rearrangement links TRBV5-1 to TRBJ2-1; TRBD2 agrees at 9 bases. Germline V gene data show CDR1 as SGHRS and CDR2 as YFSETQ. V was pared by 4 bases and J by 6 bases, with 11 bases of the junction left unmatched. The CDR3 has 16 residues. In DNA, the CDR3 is TGCGCCAGCAGCCCGACCCCTAGCGGGACAATCAATGAGCAGTTCTTC. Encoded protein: CASSPTPSGTINEQFF.

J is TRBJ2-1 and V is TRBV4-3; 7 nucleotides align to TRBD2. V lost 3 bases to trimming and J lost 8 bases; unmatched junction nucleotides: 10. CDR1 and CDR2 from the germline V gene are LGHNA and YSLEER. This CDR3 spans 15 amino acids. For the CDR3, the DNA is TGCGCCAGCAGCCAGACCGGGACCCTAGCGGATGAGCAGTTCTTC. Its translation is CASSQTGTLADEQFF.

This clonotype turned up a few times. The CDR3 DNA reads TGTGCCAGCAGTTACGGGCGGGGGTTGAGAAACGAGCAGTACTTC. Its protein product is CASSYGRGLRNEQYF. This sequence joins TRBV6-5 and TRBJ2-7, with TRBD2 identical over 7 bases. CDR1 is MNHEY and CDR2 is SVGAGI in the germline V gene. Germline trimming cut 2 bases from V and 5 bases from J; bases unmatched to any gene: 9. The CDR3 length is 15 residues.

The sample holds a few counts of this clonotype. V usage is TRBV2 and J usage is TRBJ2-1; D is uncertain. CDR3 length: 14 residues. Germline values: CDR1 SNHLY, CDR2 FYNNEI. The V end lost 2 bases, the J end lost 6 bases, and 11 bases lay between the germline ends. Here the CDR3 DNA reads TGTGCCAGCAGTGAATTAAAGGGTATCAATGAGCAGTTCTTC. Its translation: CASSELKGINEQFF.

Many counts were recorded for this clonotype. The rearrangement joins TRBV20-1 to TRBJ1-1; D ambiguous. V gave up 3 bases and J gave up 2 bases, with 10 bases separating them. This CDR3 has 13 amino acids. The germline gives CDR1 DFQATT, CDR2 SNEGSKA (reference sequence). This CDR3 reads CSASYIGNTEAFF. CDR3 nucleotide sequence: TGCAGTGCTAGTTATATCGGCAACACTGAAGCTTTCTTT.

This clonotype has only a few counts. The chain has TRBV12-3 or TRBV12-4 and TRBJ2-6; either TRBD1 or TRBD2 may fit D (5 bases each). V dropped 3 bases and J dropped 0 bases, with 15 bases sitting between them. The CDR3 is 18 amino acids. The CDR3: CASSLFGARSSGANVLTF. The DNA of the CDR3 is TGTGCCAGCAGTTTGTTCGGGGCGAGAAGCTCTGGGGCCAACGTCCTGACTTTC.

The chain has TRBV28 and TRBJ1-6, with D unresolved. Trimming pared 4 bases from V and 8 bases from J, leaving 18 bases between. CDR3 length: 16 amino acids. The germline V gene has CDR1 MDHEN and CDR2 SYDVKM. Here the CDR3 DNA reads TGTGCCAGCAGTTCCTTTGAGGGCAGCCTGGATTCACCCCTCCACTTT. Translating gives CASSSFEGSLDSPLHF.

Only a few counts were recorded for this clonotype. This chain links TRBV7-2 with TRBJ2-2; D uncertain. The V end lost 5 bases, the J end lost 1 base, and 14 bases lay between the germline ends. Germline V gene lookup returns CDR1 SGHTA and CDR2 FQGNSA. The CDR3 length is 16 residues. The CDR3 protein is CASSPRGLGNTGELFF. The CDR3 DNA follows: TGTGCCAGCAGCCCCCGCGGCCTAGGGAACACCGGGGAGCTGTTTTTT.

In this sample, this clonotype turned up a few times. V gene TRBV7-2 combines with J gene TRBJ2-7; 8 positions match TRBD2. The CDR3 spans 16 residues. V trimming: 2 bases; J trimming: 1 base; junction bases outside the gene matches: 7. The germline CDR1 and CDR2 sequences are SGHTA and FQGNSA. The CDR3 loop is CASSLRLAGISYEQYF. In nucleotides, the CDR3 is TGTGCCAGCAGCTTACGGCTAGCGGGCATATCCTACGAGCAGTACTTC. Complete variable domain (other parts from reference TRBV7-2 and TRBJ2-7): GAGVSQSPSNKVTEKGKDVELRCDPISGHTALYWYRQSLGQGLEFLIYFQGNSAPDKSGLPSDRFSAERTGGSVSTLTIQRTQQEDSAVYLCASSLRLAGISYEQYFGPGTRLTVT.

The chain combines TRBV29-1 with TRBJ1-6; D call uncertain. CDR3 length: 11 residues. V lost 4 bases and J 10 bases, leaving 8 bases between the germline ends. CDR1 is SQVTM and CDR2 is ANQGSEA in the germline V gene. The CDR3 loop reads CSVGESSPLHF. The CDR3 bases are TGCAGCGTTGGAGAATCCTCACCCCTCCACTTT.

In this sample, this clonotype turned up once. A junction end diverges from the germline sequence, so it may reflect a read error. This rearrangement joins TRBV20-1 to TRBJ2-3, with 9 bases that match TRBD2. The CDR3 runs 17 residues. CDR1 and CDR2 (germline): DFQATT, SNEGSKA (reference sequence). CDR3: CSARVWGGRAETDTQYF. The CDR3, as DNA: TGCAGCGCTAGAGTTTGGGGCGGGAGGGCCGAAACAGATACGCAGTATTTT.

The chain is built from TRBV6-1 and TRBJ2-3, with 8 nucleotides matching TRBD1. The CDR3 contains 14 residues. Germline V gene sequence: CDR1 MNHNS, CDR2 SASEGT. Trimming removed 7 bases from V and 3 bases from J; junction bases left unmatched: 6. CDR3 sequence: CASKTGVGTDTQYF. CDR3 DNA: TGTGCCAGCAAGACAGGGGTGGGTACAGATACGCAGTATTTT.

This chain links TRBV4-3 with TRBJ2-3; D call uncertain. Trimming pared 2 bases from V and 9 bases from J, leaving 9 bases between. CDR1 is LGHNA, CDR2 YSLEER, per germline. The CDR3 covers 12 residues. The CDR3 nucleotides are TGCGCCAGCAGCCAATACCCGGACACGCAGTATTTT. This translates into CASSQYPDTQYF.

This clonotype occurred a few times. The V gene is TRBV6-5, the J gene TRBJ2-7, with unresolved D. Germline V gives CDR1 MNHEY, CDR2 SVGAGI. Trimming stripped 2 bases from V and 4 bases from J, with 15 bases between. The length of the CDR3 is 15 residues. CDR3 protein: CASSYKGRPIYEQYF. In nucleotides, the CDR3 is TGTGCCAGCAGTTACAAGGGCAGACCTATTTACGAGCAGTACTTC.

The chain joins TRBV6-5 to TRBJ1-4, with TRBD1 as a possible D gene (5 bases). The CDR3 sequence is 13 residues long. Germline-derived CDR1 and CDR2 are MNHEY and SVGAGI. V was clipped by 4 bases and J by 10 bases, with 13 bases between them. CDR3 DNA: TGTGCCAGCAGTTCCCACAGGAGGCCAAAACTGTTTTTT. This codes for CASSSHRRPKLFF.

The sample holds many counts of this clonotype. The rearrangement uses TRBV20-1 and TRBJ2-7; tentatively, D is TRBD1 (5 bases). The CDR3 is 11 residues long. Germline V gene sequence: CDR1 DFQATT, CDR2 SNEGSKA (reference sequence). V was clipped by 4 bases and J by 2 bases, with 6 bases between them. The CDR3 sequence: CSAKQAYEQYF. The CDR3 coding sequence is TGCAGTGCTAAACAGGCCTACGAGCAGTACTTC.

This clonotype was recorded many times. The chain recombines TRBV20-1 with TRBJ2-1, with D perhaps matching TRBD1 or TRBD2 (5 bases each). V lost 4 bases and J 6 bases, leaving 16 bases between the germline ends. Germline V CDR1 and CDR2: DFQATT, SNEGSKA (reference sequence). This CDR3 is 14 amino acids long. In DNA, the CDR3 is TGCAGTGCTACCCCGGGACCTACACCCAATGAGCAGTTCTTC. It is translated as CSATPGPTPNEQFF.

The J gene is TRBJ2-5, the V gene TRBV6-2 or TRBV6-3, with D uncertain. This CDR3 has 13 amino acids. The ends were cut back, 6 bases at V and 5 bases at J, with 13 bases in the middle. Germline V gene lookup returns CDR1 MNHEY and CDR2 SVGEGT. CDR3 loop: CASRRLGSETQYF. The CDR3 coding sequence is TGTGCCAGCAGGCGCCTTGGATCGGAGACCCAGTACTTC.

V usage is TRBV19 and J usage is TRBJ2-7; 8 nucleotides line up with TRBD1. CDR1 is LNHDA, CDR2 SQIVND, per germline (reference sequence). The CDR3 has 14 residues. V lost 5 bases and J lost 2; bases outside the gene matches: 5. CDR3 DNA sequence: TGTGCCAGTAGTTTCAACAGGGGGACCTACGAGCAGTACTTC. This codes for CASSFNRGTYEQYF.

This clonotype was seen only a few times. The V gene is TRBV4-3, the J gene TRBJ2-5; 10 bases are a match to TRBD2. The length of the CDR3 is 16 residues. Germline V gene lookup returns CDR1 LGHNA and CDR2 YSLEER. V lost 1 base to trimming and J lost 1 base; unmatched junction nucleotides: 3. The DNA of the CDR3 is TGCGCCAGCAGCCAAGTGGTAGCGGGGGGCCAAGAGACCCAGTACTTC. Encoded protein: CASSQVVAGGQETQYF.

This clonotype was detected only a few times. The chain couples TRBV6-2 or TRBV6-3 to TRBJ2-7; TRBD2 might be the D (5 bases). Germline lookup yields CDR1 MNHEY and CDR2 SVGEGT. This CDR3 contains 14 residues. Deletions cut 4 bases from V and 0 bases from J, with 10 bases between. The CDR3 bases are TGTGCCAGCAGTTGGTCGGGGTCCTCCTACGAGCAGTACTTC. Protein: CASSWSGSSYEQYF.